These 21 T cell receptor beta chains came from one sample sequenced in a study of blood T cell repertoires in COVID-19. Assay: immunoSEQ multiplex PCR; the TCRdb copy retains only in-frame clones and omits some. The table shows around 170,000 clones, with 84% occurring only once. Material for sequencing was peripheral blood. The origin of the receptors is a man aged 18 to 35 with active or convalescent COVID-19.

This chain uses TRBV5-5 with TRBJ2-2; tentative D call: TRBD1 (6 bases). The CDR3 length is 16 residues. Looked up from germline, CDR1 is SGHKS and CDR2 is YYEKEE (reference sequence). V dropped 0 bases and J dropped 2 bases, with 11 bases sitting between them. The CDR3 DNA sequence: TGTGCCAGCAGCTTGGAAGGGGGTGCTAACACCGGGGAGCTGTTTTTT. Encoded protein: CASSLEGGANTGELFF.

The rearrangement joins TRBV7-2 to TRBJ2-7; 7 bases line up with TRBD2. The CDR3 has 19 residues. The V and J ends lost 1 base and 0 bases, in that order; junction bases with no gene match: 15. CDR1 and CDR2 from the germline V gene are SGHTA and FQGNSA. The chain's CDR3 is CASSLGFIFGSGRSYEQYF. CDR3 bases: TGTGCCAGCAGCTTAGGTTTCATTTTTGGTAGCGGGCGCTCCTACGAGCAGTACTTC.

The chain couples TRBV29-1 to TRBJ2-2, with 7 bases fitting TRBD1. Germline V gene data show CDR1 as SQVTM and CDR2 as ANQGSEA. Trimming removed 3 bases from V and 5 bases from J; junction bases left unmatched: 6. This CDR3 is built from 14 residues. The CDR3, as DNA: TGCAGCGTTGATATAGGGACAGTGACCGGGGAGCTGTTTTTT. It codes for CSVDIGTVTGELFF.

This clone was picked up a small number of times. CDR3 coding DNA: TGTGCCAGCTCACCCATCGACAGGGATCCGAACACTGAAGCTTTCTTT. This codes for CASSPIDRDPNTEAFF. The chain employs TRBV18 and TRBJ1-1, with TRBD1 identical over 7 bases. With 3 bases clipped from V and 1 base from J, the junction kept 8 bases outside the gene matches. The length of the CDR3 is 16 residues. Per germline, CDR1 KGHSH and CDR2 LQKENI.

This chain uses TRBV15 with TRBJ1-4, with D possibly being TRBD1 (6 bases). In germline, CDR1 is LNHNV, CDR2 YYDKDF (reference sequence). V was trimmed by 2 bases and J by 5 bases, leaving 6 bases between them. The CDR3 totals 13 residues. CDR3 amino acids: CATSRTGNEKLFF. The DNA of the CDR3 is TGTGCCACCAGCAGAACAGGGAATGAAAAACTGTTTTTT.

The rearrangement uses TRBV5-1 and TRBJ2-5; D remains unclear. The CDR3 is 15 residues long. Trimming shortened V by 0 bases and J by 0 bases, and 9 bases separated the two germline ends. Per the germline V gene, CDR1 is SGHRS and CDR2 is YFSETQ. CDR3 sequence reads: CASSLGSWDQETQYF. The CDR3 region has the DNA TGCGCCAGCAGCTTGGGTAGCTGGGACCAAGAGACCCAGTACTTC.

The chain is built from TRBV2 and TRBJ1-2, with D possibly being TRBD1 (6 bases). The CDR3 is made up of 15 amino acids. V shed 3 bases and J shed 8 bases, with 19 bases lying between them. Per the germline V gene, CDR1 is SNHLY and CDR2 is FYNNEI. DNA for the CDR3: TGTGCCAGCAGTGAGGTAAAAGGGGGAATTTACGGCTACACCTTC. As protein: CASSEVKGGIYGYTF.

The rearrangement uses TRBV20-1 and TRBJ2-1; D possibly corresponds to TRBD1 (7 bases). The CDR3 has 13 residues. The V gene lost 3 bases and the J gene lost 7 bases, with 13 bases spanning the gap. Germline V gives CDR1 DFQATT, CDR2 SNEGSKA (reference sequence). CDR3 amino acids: CSASLQGRNEQFF. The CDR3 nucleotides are TGCAGTGCTAGTCTACAGGGGAGGAATGAGCAGTTCTTC.

DNA for the CDR3: TGTGCCAGCAGCTTGGACAGGTTAACAAGTGAGACCCAGTACTTC. Its translation is CASSLDRLTSETQYF. The rearrangement joins TRBV5-5 to TRBJ2-5; maybe TRBD1 (5 bases). CDR1 is SGHKS, CDR2 YYEKEE, per germline (reference sequence). This CDR3 is built from 15 residues. Trimming left V 0 bases short and J 5 bases short, with 14 bases between.

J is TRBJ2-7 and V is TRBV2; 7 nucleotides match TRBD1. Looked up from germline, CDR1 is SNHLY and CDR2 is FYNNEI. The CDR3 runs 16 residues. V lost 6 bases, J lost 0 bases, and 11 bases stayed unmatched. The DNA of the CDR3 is TGTGCCAGCAGCCGGGACAGCCTATCGACCTCCTACGAGCAGTACTTC. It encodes CASSRDSLSTSYEQYF. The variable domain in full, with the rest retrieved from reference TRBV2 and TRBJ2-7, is EPEVTQTPSHQVTQMGQEVILRCVPISNHLYFYWYRQILGQKVEFLVSFYNNEISEKSEIFDDQFSVERPDGSNFTLKIRSTKLEDSAMYFCASSRDSLSTSYEQYFGPGTRLTVT.

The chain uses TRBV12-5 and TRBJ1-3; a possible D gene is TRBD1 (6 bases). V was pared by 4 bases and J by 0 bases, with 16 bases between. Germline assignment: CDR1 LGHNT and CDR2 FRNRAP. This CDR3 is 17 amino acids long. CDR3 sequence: CASGSFAGVYSGNTIYF. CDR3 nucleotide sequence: TGTGCTAGTGGTTCCTTTGCAGGGGTGTACTCTGGAAACACCATATATTTT.

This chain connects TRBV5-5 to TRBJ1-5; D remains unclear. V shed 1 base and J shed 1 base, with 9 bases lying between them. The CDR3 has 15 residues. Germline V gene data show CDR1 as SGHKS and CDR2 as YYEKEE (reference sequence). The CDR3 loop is CASSLQVSSNQPQHF. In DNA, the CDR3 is TGTGCCAGCAGCTTGCAGGTCTCGAGCAATCAGCCCCAGCATTTT.

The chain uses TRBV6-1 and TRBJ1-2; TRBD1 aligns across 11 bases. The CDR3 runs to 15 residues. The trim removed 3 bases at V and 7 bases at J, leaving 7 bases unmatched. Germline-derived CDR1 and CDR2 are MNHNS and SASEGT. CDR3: CASSELGTGGFGYTF. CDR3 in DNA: TGTGCCAGCAGTGAGCTCGGGACAGGGGGATTTGGCTACACCTTC.

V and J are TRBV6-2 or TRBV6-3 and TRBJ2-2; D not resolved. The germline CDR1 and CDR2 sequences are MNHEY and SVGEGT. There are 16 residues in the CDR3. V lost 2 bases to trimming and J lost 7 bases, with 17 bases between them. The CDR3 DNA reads TGTGCCAGCAGTTACGAGAGCGACTCAATGATCGGGGAGCTGTTTTTT. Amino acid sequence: CASSYESDSMIGELFF.

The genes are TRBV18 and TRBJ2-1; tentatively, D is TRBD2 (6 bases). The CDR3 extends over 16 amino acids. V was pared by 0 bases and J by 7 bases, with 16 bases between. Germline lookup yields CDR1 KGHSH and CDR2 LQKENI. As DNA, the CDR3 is TGTGCCAGCTCACCACCGATCCCCTCCGCGGGGAATGAGCAGTTCTTC. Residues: CASSPPIPSAGNEQFF. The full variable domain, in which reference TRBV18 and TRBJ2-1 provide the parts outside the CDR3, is NAGVMQNPRHLVRRRGQEARLRCSPMKGHSHVYWYRQLPEEGLKFMVYLQKENIIDESGMPKERFSAEFPKEGPSILRIQQVVRGDSAAYFCASSPPIPSAGNEQFFGPGTRLTVL.

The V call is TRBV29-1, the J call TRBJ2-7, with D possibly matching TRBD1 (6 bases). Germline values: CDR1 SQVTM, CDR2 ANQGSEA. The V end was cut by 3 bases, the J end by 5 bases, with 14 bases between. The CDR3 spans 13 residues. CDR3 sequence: CSVEVGGGNEQYF. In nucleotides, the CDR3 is TGCAGCGTTGAGGTAGGGGGTGGAAACGAGCAGTACTTC.

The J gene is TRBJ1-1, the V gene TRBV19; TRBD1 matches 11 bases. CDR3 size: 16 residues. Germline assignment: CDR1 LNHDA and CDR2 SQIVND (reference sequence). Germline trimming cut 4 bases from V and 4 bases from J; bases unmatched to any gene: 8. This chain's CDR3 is CASSNGGGTGGTEAFF. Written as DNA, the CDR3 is TGTGCCAGTAGTAATGGGGGTGGGACAGGGGGCACTGAAGCTTTCTTT.

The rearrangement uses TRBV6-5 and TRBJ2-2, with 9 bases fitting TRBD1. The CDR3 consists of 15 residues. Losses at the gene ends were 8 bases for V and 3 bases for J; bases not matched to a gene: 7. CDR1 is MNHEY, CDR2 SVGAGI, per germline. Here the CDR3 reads CASQWDRVYTGELFF. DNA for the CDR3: TGTGCCAGCCAATGGGACAGGGTATACACCGGGGAGCTGTTTTTT.

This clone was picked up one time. The CDR3 protein is CASTLRTSNSYEQYF. CDR3 nucleotide sequence: TGTGCCAGCACCCTTAGGACTAGCAACTCCTACGAGCAGTACTTC. This chain connects TRBV7-9 to TRBJ2-7; 8 nucleotides line up with TRBD2. The germline V gene has CDR1 SEHNR and CDR2 FQNEAQ (reference sequence). Trimming cost V 7 bases and J 0 bases; bases outside gene matches: 8. This CDR3 is 15 amino acids long.

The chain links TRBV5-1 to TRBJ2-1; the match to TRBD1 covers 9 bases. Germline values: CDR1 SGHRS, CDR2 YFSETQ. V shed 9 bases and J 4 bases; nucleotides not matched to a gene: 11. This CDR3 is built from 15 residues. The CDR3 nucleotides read TGCGCCACTAAAACCTACAGGGGGCAATACAATGAGCAGTTCTTC. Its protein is CATKTYRGQYNEQFF.

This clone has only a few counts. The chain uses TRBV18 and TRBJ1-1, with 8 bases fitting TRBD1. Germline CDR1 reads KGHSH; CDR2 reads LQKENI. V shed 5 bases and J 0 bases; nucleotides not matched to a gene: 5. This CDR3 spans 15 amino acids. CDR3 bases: TGTGCCAGCTCAGGTCAGGGGGCTTTGAACACTGAAGCTTTCTTT. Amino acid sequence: CASSGQGALNTEAFF.